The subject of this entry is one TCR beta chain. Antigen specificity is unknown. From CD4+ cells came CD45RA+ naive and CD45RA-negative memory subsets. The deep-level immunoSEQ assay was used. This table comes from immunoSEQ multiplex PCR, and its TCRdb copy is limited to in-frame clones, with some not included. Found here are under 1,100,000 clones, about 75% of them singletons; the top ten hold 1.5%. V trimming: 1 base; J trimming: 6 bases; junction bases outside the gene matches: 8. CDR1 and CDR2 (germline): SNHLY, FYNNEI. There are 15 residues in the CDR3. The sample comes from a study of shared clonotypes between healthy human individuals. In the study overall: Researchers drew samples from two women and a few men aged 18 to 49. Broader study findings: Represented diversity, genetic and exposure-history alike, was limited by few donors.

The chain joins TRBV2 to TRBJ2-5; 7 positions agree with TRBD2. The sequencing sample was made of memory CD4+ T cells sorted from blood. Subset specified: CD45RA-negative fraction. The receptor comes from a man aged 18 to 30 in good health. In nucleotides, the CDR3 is TGTGCCAGCAGTGAAGGCGACGGGGGGTATAAGACCCAGTACTTC. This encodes CASSEGDGGYKTQYF.